The T cell receptor beta chain under discussion was sequenced for a study of cytomegalovirus exposure and HLA in healthy donors. Background on the study: There were 100 million to 130 million unique TCR beta sequences, drawn from roughly 200 million T cells, in an earlier analysis.

Germline V gives CDR1 MDHEN, CDR2 SYDVKM. V lost 0 bases, J lost 8 bases, and 2 bases stayed unmatched. The CDR3 spans 15 residues. A note on this clone: Its cognate antigen is unknown.

Study-wide results and limits: The study listed some 160 cytomegalovirus-associated TCR beta chains. Data from an earlier analysis indicated that most TCR beta V segments were productive either about 90% or about 30% of the time. Using a false discovery rate of 0.05, a later analysis showed that 15,000 to 20,000 TCR beta sequences were associated with HLA alleles.

The PCR contained 60 Vbeta and 13 Jbeta primers. Method: immunoSEQ multiplex PCR; TCRdb's copy keeps in-frame clones and lacks some. The sample has over 75,000 clones, roughly 75% seen once. This receptor was obtained from an older woman in good health and CMV-seronegative. The sequenced material came from PBMCs. This chain joins TRBV28 and TRBJ2-1; 12 bases are a match to TRBD2. This chain's CDR3 is CASSLWTSGSDEQFF. The CDR3 DNA follows: TGTGCCAGCAGTTTATGGACTAGCGGGAGCGATGAGCAGTTCTTC.